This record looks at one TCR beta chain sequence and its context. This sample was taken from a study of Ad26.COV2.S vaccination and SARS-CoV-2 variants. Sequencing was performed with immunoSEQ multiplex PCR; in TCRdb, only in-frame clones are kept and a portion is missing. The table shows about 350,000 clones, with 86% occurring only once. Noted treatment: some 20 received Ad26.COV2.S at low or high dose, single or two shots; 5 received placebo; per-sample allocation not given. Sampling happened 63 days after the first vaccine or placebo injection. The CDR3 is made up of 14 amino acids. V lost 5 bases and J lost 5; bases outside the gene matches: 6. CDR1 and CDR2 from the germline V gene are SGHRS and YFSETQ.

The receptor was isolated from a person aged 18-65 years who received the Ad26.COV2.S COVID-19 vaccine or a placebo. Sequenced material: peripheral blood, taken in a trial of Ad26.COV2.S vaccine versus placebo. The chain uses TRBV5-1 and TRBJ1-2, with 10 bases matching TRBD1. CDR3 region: CASSRDRGLYGYTF. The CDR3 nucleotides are TGCGCCAGCAGTCGGGACAGGGGACTTTATGGCTACACCTTC.